One and the same sample provided the 21 T cell receptor beta chains below, sequenced in a study of T cells in Graves' hyperthyroidism and ophthalmopathy. RNA transcripts provided the source from which TCR beta CDR3 regions were amplified. HTBI primers were used for first-round RT-PCR of the TCR CDR3. A single record per CDR3 protein comes from TCRdb applying MiXCR to the multiplex PCR reads. The table has around 600,000 distinct CDR3 sequences, 11% to 15% seen once. What was sequenced was blood. The receptors derive from a woman between 18 and 29 years old with Graves' ophthalmopathy.

This clonotype came up many times. The chain recombines TRBV20-1 with TRBJ2-7; D is possibly TRBD1 (6 bases). Trimming left V 1 base short and J 1 base short, with 14 bases between. Germline loops: CDR1 DFQATT, CDR2 SNEGSKA (reference sequence). This CDR3 has 15 residues. This CDR3 reads CSARGQGLYSYEQYF. The CDR3 DNA follows: TGCAGTGCTAGAGGGCAGGGGCTCTATTCCTACGAGCAGTACTTC.

The chain carries TRBV6-5 and TRBJ1-1; D possibly corresponds to TRBD1 (6 bases). V was cut by 4 bases and J by 5 bases, with 14 bases left in between. The CDR3 totals 14 residues. The germline CDR1 and CDR2 sequences are MNHEY and SVGAGI. The CDR3 nucleotides are TGTGCCAGCAGTTCAGCGACAGGAGGAACTGAAGCTTTCTTT. Protein product: CASSSATGGTEAFF.

This clonotype appeared many times. The chain couples TRBV2 to TRBJ2-5, with D possibly being TRBD2 (5 bases). The CDR3 loop spans 13 amino acids. Germline V CDR1 and CDR2: SNHLY, FYNNEI. V was shortened by 5 bases and J by 1 base, with 8 bases between the two germline ends. The DNA for the CDR3 is TGTGCCAGCAGTAAGCGGACCCAAGAGACCCAGTACTTC. Its protein product is CASSKRTQETQYF.

This clonotype was detected a few times. This sequence joins TRBV10-3 and TRBJ1-2; 7 bases are a match to TRBD1. V shed 6 bases, J shed 2 bases, and the junction held 6 bases outside the gene matches. This CDR3 is 14 amino acids long. Germline V gene data show CDR1 as ENHRY and CDR2 as SYGVKD. CDR3 nucleotides: TGTGCCATCAGACGGGACAGTTTGAACTATGGCTACACCTTC. This encodes CAIRRDSLNYGYTF.

V usage is TRBV4-3 and J usage is TRBJ2-7, with a possible D match to TRBD2 (6 bases). Deletions cut 0 bases from V and 7 bases from J, with 13 bases between. Germline-derived CDR1 and CDR2 are LGHNA and YSLEER. The CDR3 has 14 amino acids. The CDR3 nucleotides are TGCGCCAGCAGCCAAGAAGGCGGGACGAGAGAGCAGTACTTC. Protein sequence: CASSQEGGTREQYF.

The rearrangement uses TRBV4-3 and TRBJ2-2, with D hard to call. Trimming took 3 bases from V and 4 from J, leaving 9 bases between them. The germline V gene encodes CDR1 LGHNA and CDR2 YSLEER. CDR3 size: 14 residues. The DNA for the CDR3 is TGCGCCAGCAGCCACGCCGGCGGCACCGGGGAGCTGTTTTTT. It is translated as CASSHAGGTGELFF.

Of note for this clonotype: This may stem from a read error, because a much larger clone lies one nucleotide away. The CDR3 is CASSLAGSSGNTIHF. The CDR3 region has the DNA TGTGCCAGCAGTTTAGCCGGGAGCTCTGGAAACACCATACATTTT. V gene TRBV12-3 or TRBV12-4 combines with J gene TRBJ1-3; no clear D. CDR3 size: 15 residues.

This chain uses TRBV4-2 with TRBJ1-1, with a possible D match to TRBD1 (6 bases). Trimming removed 1 base from V and 0 bases from J, with 12 bases in between. The CDR3 runs 16 residues. CDR1 LGHNA and CDR2 YNFKEQ come from the germline V gene. CDR3 nucleotides: TGTGCCAGCAGCCAAGTTGGGACACCGATGAACACTGAAGCTTTCTTT. It encodes CASSQVGTPMNTEAFF.

This clonotype was seen more than once but under ten times. This sequence may be a read error, since a much larger clone differs from it by one base. This likely comes from a read error, as the CDR3 has no conserved phenylalanine or tryptophan at its end. The chain carries TRBV3-1 and TRBJ1-1; tentatively, D is TRBD1 (6 bases). There are 12 residues in the CDR3. Trimming stripped 10 bases from V and 2 bases from J, with 11 bases between. The V gene's germline CDR1 is LGHDT and CDR2 YNNKEL (reference sequence). Written as DNA, the CDR3 is TGTGCCACCTCGGACAGCAACACTGAAGCTTTCCTT. Its translation: CATSDSNTEAFL.

This clonotype was found many times. The chain joins TRBV6-5 to TRBJ2-7; D is unclear. There are 13 residues in the CDR3. CDR1 and CDR2 from the germline V gene are MNHEY and SVGAGI. Trimming removed 4 bases from V and 3 bases from J, with 10 bases in between. The DNA of the CDR3 is TGTGCCAGCAGTTCCCGACGGAACTACGAGCAGTACTTC. It is translated as CASSSRRNYEQYF.

This clonotype has a count of ten or more. This chain links TRBV4-1 with TRBJ2-7; D unresolved. The CDR3 has 14 residues. In germline, CDR1 is MGHRA, CDR2 YSYEKL. Trimming shortened V by 8 bases and J by 3 bases, and 17 bases separated the two germline ends. CDR3 nucleotide sequence: TGCGCCAGCTCCGAGGTGGCGAGCGTCTACGAGCAGTACTTC. Protein sequence: CASSEVASVYEQYF.

As to this clonotype: This could be a read error, since a much larger clone is one nucleotide away. V gene TRBV2 combines with J gene TRBJ2-2; 9 nucleotides agree with TRBD2. CDR1 is SNHLY and CDR2 is FYNNEI in the germline V gene. This CDR3 is built from 14 residues. The DNA for the CDR3 is TGTGCCACCCGACTAGCGGCTAACACCGGGGACCTGTTTTTT. Amino acids: CATRLAANTGDLFF.

This chain joins TRBV11-2 and TRBJ1-5, with D uncertain. The germline V and J ends were trimmed by 1 base and 3 bases, with 10 bases remaining between them. This CDR3 is 15 amino acids long. In germline, CDR1 is SGHAT, CDR2 FQNNGV. The CDR3 bases are TGTGCCAGCAGCTTAGGGCACGGAAACAATCAGCCCCAGCATTTT. Its protein is CASSLGHGNNQPQHF.

This clonotype was recorded many times. The chain carries TRBV27 and TRBJ2-7; D remains ambiguous. The CDR3 has 10 amino acids. The V end was cut by 8 bases, the J end by 6 bases, with 8 bases between. Looked up from germline, CDR1 is MNHEY and CDR2 is SMNVEV (reference sequence). The CDR3 loop is CASVSGEQYF. The CDR3 nucleotides read TGTGCCAGCGTAAGTGGCGAGCAGTACTTC.

As concerns this clonotype: A much larger clone is a single base away; this may be a read error. The rearrangement links TRBV6-2 or TRBV6-3 to TRBJ1-2; a weak D match, TRBD1 (5 bases). Trimming shortened V by 0 bases and J by 7 bases, and 18 bases separated the two germline ends. CDR3 size: 16 residues. Germline V gene lookup returns CDR1 MNHEY and CDR2 SVGEGT. The CDR3 DNA reads as TGTGCCAGCAGTTACTCCCCAAGAGGAGGGGATTGTGGCTACACCTTC. Amino acid sequence: CASSYSPRGGDCGYTF.

This clonotype was recorded at least ten times. The V gene is TRBV7-6, the J gene TRBJ2-7; tentative D call: TRBD2 (5 bases). The CDR3 is 12 amino acids. Deletions cut 4 bases from V and 6 bases from J, with 10 bases between. Per the germline V gene, CDR1 is SGHVS and CDR2 is FNYEAQ. CDR3 DNA: TGTGCCAGCAGCTCCCGAGGAGGCGAGCAGTACTTC. It specifies CASSSRGGEQYF.

At least ten counts were recorded for this clonotype. The gene calls are TRBV20-1 and TRBJ2-2, with TRBD2 matching 8 bases. V shed 5 bases and J 7 bases; nucleotides not matched to a gene: 9. The CDR3 is 14 residues long. CDR1 is DFQATT and CDR2 is SNEGSKA in the germline V gene (reference sequence). The CDR3 region has the DNA TGCAGTGCTCTTAGGACTAGCAAGGGCGGGGAGCTGTTTTTT. Its protein product is CSALRTSKGGELFF.

In this sample, this clonotype turned up many times. CDR3 coding DNA: TGTGCCAGCAGTAGGAGCGGACGGGGGGGAAACATTCAGTACTTC. Translated: CASSRSGRGGNIQYF. V gene TRBV7-9 combines with J gene TRBJ2-4; TRBD2 matches 8 bases. The CDR3 is made up of 15 amino acids. CDR1 is SEHNR and CDR2 is FQNEAQ in the germline V gene (reference sequence). V gave up 6 bases and J gave up 6 bases; unmatched junction bases: 10.

This clonotype came up many times. This chain connects TRBV14 to TRBJ2-2, with 12 positions matching TRBD2. V gave up 6 bases and J gave up 1 base; unmatched junction bases: 6. The CDR3 has 17 residues. Germline CDR1 reads SGHDN; CDR2 reads FVKESK. CDR3 DNA: TGTGCCAGCAGTCGGACTAGCGGGATCGGGAACACCGGGGAGCTGTTTTTT. It encodes CASSRTSGIGNTGELFF.

The rearrangement uses TRBV6-1 and TRBJ2-7, with a possible D match to TRBD1 (8 bases). Trimming removed 5 bases from V and 3 bases from J, with 17 bases in between. Per germline, CDR1 MNHNS and CDR2 SASEGT. The CDR3 is 15 residues long. CDR3 sequence (DNA): TGTGCCAGCAGTTTTGGACAGGGACTATTCTACGAGCAGTACTTC. Its translation is CASSFGQGLFYEQYF.

This clonotype was seen ten or more times. This rearrangement joins TRBV12-3 or TRBV12-4 to TRBJ2-1; 9 nucleotides align to TRBD2. Losses at the gene ends were 5 bases for V and 4 bases for J; bases not matched to a gene: 6. CDR3 length: 15 residues. This chain's CDR3 is CASSPTSGRYNEQFF. CDR3 DNA sequence: TGTGCCAGCAGTCCAACTAGCGGGCGTTACAATGAGCAGTTCTTC.